This TCR beta chain was found in a study of cytomegalovirus exposure and HLA in healthy donors. Whole-study results and caveats: Most TCR sequences were seen very rarely across donors, but some public TCRs occurred in many.

The CDR3 contains 14 residues. V gave up 8 bases and J gave up 6 bases, with 20 bases separating them. Germline loops: CDR1 MNHNY, CDR2 SVGAGI (reference sequence). Points on this clone: Its antigen is still unknown.

Profiled with immunoSEQ multiplex PCR; TCRdb holds only in-frame clones, not every one. The sample shows roughly 330,000 clones, roughly 87% of them seen only once. The clonotype comes from a woman in her twenties or thirties in good health and CMV-seropositive. The chain has TRBV6-6 and TRBJ2-7; weak D call: TRBD1 (6 bases). What was sequenced was PBMCs. The CDR3 loop is CASGRDTSSVEQYF. As DNA, the CDR3 is TGTGCCAGCGGTAGGGACACGTCGTCGGTCGAGCAGTACTTC.